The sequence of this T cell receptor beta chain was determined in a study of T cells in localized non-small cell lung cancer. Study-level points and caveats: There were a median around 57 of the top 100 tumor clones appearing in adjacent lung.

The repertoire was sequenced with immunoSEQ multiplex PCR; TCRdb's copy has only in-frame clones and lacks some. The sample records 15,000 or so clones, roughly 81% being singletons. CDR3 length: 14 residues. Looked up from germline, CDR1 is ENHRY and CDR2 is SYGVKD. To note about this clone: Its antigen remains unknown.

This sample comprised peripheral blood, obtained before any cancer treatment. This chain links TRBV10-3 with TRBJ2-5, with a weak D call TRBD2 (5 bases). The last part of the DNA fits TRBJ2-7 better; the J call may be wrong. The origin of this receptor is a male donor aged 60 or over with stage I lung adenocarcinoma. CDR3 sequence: CAISGLGRSYEQYF. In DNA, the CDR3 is TGTGCCATCTCTGGACTTGGGCGCTCCTACGAGCAGTACTTC.